This T cell receptor (beta chain) was obtained from a study of response to subunit inactivated influenza vaccine. TCRdb recomputed calls from the RT-PCR reads with MiXCR, one row per CDR3 protein. The data show some 550,000 distinct CDR3 sequences, roughly a quarter seen once. The CDR3 runs 14 residues. Germline V gives CDR1 MNHEY, CDR2 SVGAGI. Trimming shortened V by 0 bases and J by 3 bases, and 8 bases separated the two germline ends. This sample was also put to use in a study of T cells expressing NK-cell markers. From that report: TCR beta libraries carry UMIs added by 5'RACE template switching. Restricting sorting to alpha-beta TCR T cells was achieved in several experiments by an anti-gamma-delta TCR antibody.

The clonotype comes from a man in his fifties or sixties who received an inactivated influenza vaccine. The sample consisted of CD4+ T cells sorted from PBMCs, taken 11 to 12 days after vaccination. The genes are TRBV6-5 and TRBJ1-1, with D tentatively TRBD1 (6 bases). The CDR3 region has the DNA TGTGCCAGCAGTTACTCGCCAGGGGACACTGAAGCTTTCTTT. It codes for CASSYSPGDTEAFF.